Below are 25 T cell receptor beta chains sequenced from a single sample in a study of PD-L1 blockade in urothelial cancer. Generated by immunoSEQ multiplex PCR, the TCRdb table keeps only in-frame clones and is missing some. Found here are some 40,000 clones, 70% to 85% of them singletons; the top ten hold 18%. The sample here was PBMCs, taken around atezolizumab (anti-PD-L1) treatment. These receptors were taken from a man in his sixties with urothelial cancer.

The V and J genes are TRBV27 and TRBJ1-5; 10 positions match TRBD1. From germline, CDR1 is MNHEY and CDR2 SMNVEV (reference sequence). The CDR3 sequence is 15 residues long. V shed 6 bases, J shed 3 bases, and the junction held 5 bases outside the gene matches. The CDR3 bases are TGTGCCAGCAGCAAAGGGACAGGGGACAATCAGCCCCAGCATTTT. This codes for CASSKGTGDNQPQHF.

This clone was found a few times. The rearrangement joins TRBV2 to TRBJ2-2, with a tentative D call TRBD2 (5 bases). Germline loops: CDR1 SNHLY, CDR2 FYNNEI. Trimming stripped 0 bases from V and 7 bases from J, with 12 bases between. CDR3 length: 15 amino acids. Written as DNA, the CDR3 is TGTGCCAGCAGTGAAGCTGAGGGCTGGGGCGGGGAGCTGTTTTTT. It codes for CASSEAEGWGGELFF.

The chain couples TRBV5-1 to TRBJ2-7, with 8 bases identical to TRBD1. The CDR3 runs 13 residues. The germline V gene encodes CDR1 SGHRS and CDR2 YFSETQ. V lost 4 bases, J lost 0 bases, and 0 bases stayed unmatched. CDR3 nucleotides: TGCGCCAGCAGCGGACAGGGCTCCTACGAGCAGTACTTC. Protein sequence: CASSGQGSYEQYF.

V and J are TRBV28 and TRBJ1-1; tentatively, D is TRBD1 (5 bases). This CDR3 comprises 13 residues. V dropped 5 bases and J dropped 3 bases, with 10 bases sitting between them. The germline V gene has CDR1 MDHEN and CDR2 SYDVKM. DNA for the CDR3: TGTGCCAGCAGTCCCCCGGGGGACACTGAAGCTTTCTTT. Translated: CASSPPGDTEAFF.

The chain carries TRBV7-2 and TRBJ2-7, with a weak D call TRBD1 (6 bases). Trimming took 1 base from V and 0 from J, leaving 10 bases between them. The germline gives CDR1 SGHTA, CDR2 FQGNSA. The CDR3 sequence is 15 residues long. The DNA of the CDR3 is TGTGCCAGCAGCTTAGATGGGACATCCTCCTACGAGCAGTACTTC. Amino acids: CASSLDGTSSYEQYF.

CDR3 in amino acids: CASSQVAAGKQFF. In DNA, the CDR3 is TGCGCCAGCAGCCAAGTGGCAGCGGGGAAGCAGTTCTTC. J is TRBJ2-1 and V is TRBV4-1; 7 bases are shared with TRBD2. The germline V gene encodes CDR1 MGHRA and CDR2 YSYEKL. The V segment lost 1 base and the J segment 11 bases; nucleotides outside the gene matches: 5. The CDR3 covers 13 residues.

This clone was picked up one time. The chain employs TRBV28 and TRBJ1-1; 7 bases are shared with TRBD1. CDR3 length: 14 residues. Per the germline V gene, CDR1 is MDHEN and CDR2 is SYDVKM. V trimming: 7 bases; J trimming: 3 bases; junction bases outside the gene matches: 8. The DNA of the CDR3 is TGTGCCAGCACCCTGGGGACAGCCTACACTGAAGCTTTCTTT. Amino acid sequence: CASTLGTAYTEAFF.

The chain is built from TRBV7-6 and TRBJ2-7; TRBD2 agrees at 9 bases. The CDR3 runs 17 residues. Looked up from germline, CDR1 is SGHVS and CDR2 is FNYEAQ. V was pared by 5 bases and J by 0 bases, with 11 bases of the junction left unmatched. The CDR3 here is CASSVGPPGLASYEQYF. CDR3 coding DNA: TGTGCCAGCAGCGTTGGCCCTCCGGGACTAGCCTCCTACGAGCAGTACTTC.

In this sample, this clone turned up once. The chain couples TRBV2 to TRBJ2-2, with D perhaps TRBD1 (5 bases). V was shortened by 8 bases and J by 1 base, with 8 bases between the two germline ends. Germline V gene sequence: CDR1 SNHLY, CDR2 FYNNEI. The CDR3 is made up of 13 amino acids. The CDR3 sequence: CASGAENTGELFF. CDR3 DNA: TGTGCCAGCGGGGCGGAGAACACCGGGGAGCTGTTTTTT.

The rearrangement uses TRBV27 and TRBJ2-6, with a possible D match to TRBD2 (5 bases). Germline CDR1 and CDR2: MNHEY and SMNVEV (reference sequence). The CDR3 has 15 residues. V was pared by 6 bases and J by 1 base, with 10 bases between. Written as DNA, the CDR3 is TGTGCCAGCAGAACGAGCGGATCTGGGGCCAACGTCCTGACTTTC. Its protein is CASRTSGSGANVLTF.

The table lists this clone with a count of one. The chain carries TRBV5-4 and TRBJ1-2; D unresolved. This CDR3 comprises 16 residues. The germline CDR1 and CDR2 sequences are SGHNT and YYREEE (reference sequence). Trimming removed 5 bases from V and 6 bases from J, with 23 bases in between. The DNA for the CDR3 is TGTGCCAGCAGTTCCAAGGAGGGAAGGAGTGGAAATGGCTACACCTTC. Its protein product is CASSSKEGRSGNGYTF. Looking up the rest from reference TRBV5-4 and TRBJ1-2 gives the full variable domain: ETGVTQSPTHLIKTRGQQVTLRCSSQSGHNTVSWYQQALGQGPQFIFQYYREEENGRGNFPPRFSGLQFPNYSSELNVNALELDDSALYLCASSSKEGRSGNGYTFGSGTRLTVV.

This clone occurred a few times. The V and J genes are TRBV19 and TRBJ2-2; D unclear. V was shortened by 2 bases and J by 6 bases, with 10 bases between the two germline ends. CDR3 size: 14 residues. Germline CDR1 LNHDA, CDR2 SQIVND (reference sequence). The CDR3 DNA reads TGTGCCAGTAGTATAAACGCAGATCCCGGGGAGCTGTTTTTT. Its protein is CASSINADPGELFF. The full variable domain, in which reference TRBV19 and TRBJ2-2 provide the parts outside the CDR3, is DGGITQSPKYLFRKEGQNVTLSCEQNLNHDAMYWYRQDPGQGLRLIYYSQIVNDFQKGDIAEGYSVSREKKESFPLTVTSAQKNPTAFYLCASSINADPGELFFGEGSRLTVL.

This clone occurred once. This chain joins TRBV9 and TRBJ2-2; weak D call: TRBD2 (5 bases). The CDR3 sequence is 15 residues long. In germline, CDR1 is SGDLS, CDR2 YYNGEE. V was trimmed by 3 bases and J by 7 bases, leaving 16 bases between them. The CDR3 bases are TGTGCCAGCAGCGCCCCACCCGGGGTTATCGGGGAGCTGTTTTTT. This translates into CASSAPPGVIGELFF.

This rearrangement joins TRBV6-1 to TRBJ1-2; D call uncertain. V dropped 2 bases and J dropped 8 bases, with 15 bases sitting between them. The CDR3 length is 14 residues. Germline lookup yields CDR1 MNHNS and CDR2 SASEGT. CDR3 protein: CASSEQWGDGGYTF. CDR3 nucleotide sequence: TGTGCCAGCAGTGAACAATGGGGAGATGGGGGCTACACCTTC.

This clone was seen only once. This chain connects TRBV28 to TRBJ1-2; 9 bases line up with TRBD1. Germline loops: CDR1 MDHEN, CDR2 SYDVKM. V gave up 3 bases and J gave up 7 bases; unmatched junction bases: 9. The CDR3 runs to 15 residues. In nucleotides, the CDR3 is TGTGCCAGCAGTTTCCGGGACAGGGTATATAGTGGCTACACCTTC. This sequence encodes CASSFRDRVYSGYTF.

The rearrangement uses TRBV27 and TRBJ2-6; the D gene is possibly TRBD2 (6 bases). The germline CDR1 and CDR2 sequences are MNHEY and SMNVEV (reference sequence). The germline V and J ends were trimmed by 3 bases and 0 bases, with 18 bases remaining between them. This CDR3 comprises 19 residues. The CDR3, as DNA: TGTGCCAGCAGTTTTAAGGGGACTCCTCTTGCCTCTGGGGCCAACGTCCTGACTTTC. It translates to CASSFKGTPLASGANVLTF.

The sample holds one count of this clone. The rearrangement joins TRBV9 to TRBJ1-1; possible D gene TRBD1, 6 bases. The germline V gene encodes CDR1 SGDLS and CDR2 YYNGEE. The CDR3 length is 13 residues. Between the trimmed V and J ends, which lost 2 bases and 5 bases, there was a span of 10 bases. Here the CDR3 reads CASSVGHLTEAFF. CDR3 DNA sequence: TGTGCCAGCAGCGTGGGACACCTGACTGAAGCTTTCTTT.

The gene calls are TRBV2 and TRBJ2-4; D unresolved. The CDR3 has 11 residues. The V end was cut by 7 bases, the J end by 5 bases, with 6 bases between. Germline CDR1 and CDR2: SNHLY and FYNNEI. The CDR3 coding sequence is TGTGCCAGCAACCAGGAAAACATTCAGTACTTC. Translation: CASNQENIQYF.

The chain combines TRBV27 with TRBJ1-2; possible D gene TRBD1, 5 bases. The CDR3 has 14 residues. Germline values: CDR1 MNHEY, CDR2 SMNVEV (reference sequence). Trimming stripped 5 bases from V and 5 bases from J, with 15 bases between. This CDR3 reads CASSPRGLGYGYTF. CDR3 coding DNA: TGTGCCAGCAGTCCCCGGGGACTGGGGTATGGCTACACCTTC.

The chain employs TRBV2 and TRBJ1-5, with 8 bases lining up with TRBD1. Germline CDR1 is SNHLY and CDR2 is FYNNEI. The CDR3 loop spans 15 amino acids. After removal of 1 base from V and 7 bases from J, the junction contained 6 bases not matched to a gene. CDR3 nucleotides: TGTGCCAGCAGTGAAGGCAGGGGGCTCCGGCAGCCCCAGCATTTT. Residues: CASSEGRGLRQPQHF.

This clone was seen a handful of times. This chain links TRBV28 with TRBJ2-5, with no clear D. Deletions cut 5 bases from V and 2 bases from J, with 6 bases between. The CDR3 totals 12 residues. The germline gives CDR1 MDHEN, CDR2 SYDVKM. CDR3: CASSRRQETQYF. CDR3 DNA: TGTGCCAGCAGTCGTCGGCAAGAGACCCAGTACTTC.

The J gene is TRBJ2-7, the V gene TRBV2; D gene uncertain. This CDR3 is built from 14 residues. Germline V lookup: CDR1 SNHLY, CDR2 FYNNEI. V lost 4 bases and J lost 0, with 10 bases in between. The CDR3 is CASSVGGSSYEQYF. CDR3 nucleotide sequence: TGTGCCAGCAGTGTAGGCGGCAGCTCCTACGAGCAGTACTTC.

The chain recombines TRBV5-1 with TRBJ1-2; D perhaps matches TRBD1 (5 bases). The CDR3 is 14 amino acids. Trimming shortened V by 0 bases and J by 1 base, and 7 bases separated the two germline ends. Germline V gene lookup returns CDR1 SGHRS and CDR2 YFSETQ. DNA of the CDR3: TGCGCCAGCAGCTTGGGGGGGGGTAACTATGGCTACACCTTC. It yields the protein CASSLGGGNYGYTF.

Only one count was recorded for this clone. This rearrangement joins TRBV2 to TRBJ1-3, with 9 bases identical to TRBD1. Looked up from germline, CDR1 is SNHLY and CDR2 is FYNNEI. Trimming at V came to 7 bases and at J to 1 base, leaving 5 bases not matched to a gene. This CDR3 spans 15 amino acids. This CDR3 reads CASKGTGSSGNTIYF. The CDR3 region has the DNA TGTGCCAGCAAGGGGACAGGGTCGTCTGGAAACACCATATATTTT.

The gene calls are TRBV5-1 and TRBJ2-2; possibly TRBD2 for D (6 bases). The germline V gene encodes CDR1 SGHRS and CDR2 YFSETQ. V dropped 0 bases and J dropped 0 bases, with 6 bases sitting between them. CDR3 size: 15 residues. The CDR3 loop is CASSLGLANTGELFF. The CDR3 DNA reads TGCGCCAGCAGCTTGGGACTAGCGAACACCGGGGAGCTGTTTTTT. Looking up the rest from reference TRBV5-1 and TRBJ2-2 gives the full variable domain: KAGVTQTPRYLIKTRGQQVTLSCSPISGHRSVSWYQQTPGQGLQFLFEYFSETQRNKGNFPGRFSGRQFSNSRSEMNVSTLELGDSALYLCASSLGLANTGELFFGEGSRLTVL.